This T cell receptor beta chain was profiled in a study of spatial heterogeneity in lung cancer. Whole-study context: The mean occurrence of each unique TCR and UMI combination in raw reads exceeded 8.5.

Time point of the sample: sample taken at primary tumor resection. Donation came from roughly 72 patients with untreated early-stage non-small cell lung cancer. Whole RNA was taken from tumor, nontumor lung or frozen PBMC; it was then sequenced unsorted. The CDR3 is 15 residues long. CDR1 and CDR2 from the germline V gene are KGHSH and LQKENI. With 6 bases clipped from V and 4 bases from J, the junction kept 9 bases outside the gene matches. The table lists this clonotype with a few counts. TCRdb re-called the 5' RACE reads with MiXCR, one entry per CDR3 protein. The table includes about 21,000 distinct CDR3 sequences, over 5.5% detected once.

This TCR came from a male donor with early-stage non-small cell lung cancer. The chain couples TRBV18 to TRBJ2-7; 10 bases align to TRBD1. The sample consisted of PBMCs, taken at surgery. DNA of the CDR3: TGTGCCAGCTCCCCCGACAGGGGGCGGTTTTACGAGCAGTACTTC. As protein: CASSPDRGRFYEQYF.